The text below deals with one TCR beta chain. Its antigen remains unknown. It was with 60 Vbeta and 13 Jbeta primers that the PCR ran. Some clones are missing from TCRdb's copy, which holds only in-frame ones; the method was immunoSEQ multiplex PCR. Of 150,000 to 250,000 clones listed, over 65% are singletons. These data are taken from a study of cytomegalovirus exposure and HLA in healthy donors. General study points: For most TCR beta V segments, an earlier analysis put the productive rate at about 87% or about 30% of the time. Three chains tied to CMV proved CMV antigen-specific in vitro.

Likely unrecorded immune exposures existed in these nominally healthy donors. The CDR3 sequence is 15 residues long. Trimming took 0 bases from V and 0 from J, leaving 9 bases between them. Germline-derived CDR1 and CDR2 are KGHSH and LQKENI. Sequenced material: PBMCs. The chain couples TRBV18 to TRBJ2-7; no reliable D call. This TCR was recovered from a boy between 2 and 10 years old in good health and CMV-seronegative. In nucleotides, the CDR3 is TGTGCCAGCTCACCACCGGCCACAGCCTCCTACGAGCAGTACTTC. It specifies CASSPPATASYEQYF.